The clone carrying this T cell receptor (beta chain) was counted a single time. No antigen is known for it. The sample is drawn from a study of graft-versus-host responses after intestinal transplantation. Looking at the study overall: Every one of the recipients received anti-thymocyte globulin induction and afterwards took tacrolimus and steroids for approximately 3 years. Study outcomes and limitations: Within the allografts of patients who had graft-donor T cell macrochimerism, graft-versus-host to host-versus-graft clonal ratios were high. Recipient marrow showed GvH clones, some seen first in ileum or blood.

With V trimmed by 2 bases and J by 0 bases, 3 bases remained unmatched. Germline assignment: CDR1 SGHNT and CDR2 YYREEE (reference sequence). The CDR3 is 15 amino acids. Generated by immunoSEQ multiplex PCR, the TCRdb table keeps only in-frame clones and is missing some. Of tens of thousands of clones listed, about 94% were seen once; the top ten hold approximately 0.2%. The TCR originated in a human donor who was the organ donor for an intestinal transplant. Source: unstimulated CD4+ T cells sorted from spleen or lymph node cells, taken before transplant. The V call is TRBV5-4, the J call TRBJ2-3; 7 nucleotides line up with TRBD2. CDR3 coding DNA: TGTGCCAGCAGCTTCGCTAGCGGAAGCACAGATACGCAGTATTTT. Translating gives CASSFASGSTDTQYF.